Below are 21 T cell receptor beta chains sequenced from a single sample in a study of blood T cell repertoires in COVID-19. Produced via immunoSEQ multiplex PCR; TCRdb's table is partial and in-frame only. This table holds under 450,000 clones, roughly 80% found once. The sequenced sample was PBMCs or T cells enriched from blood (not recorded which). These TCRs come from a woman in her 50s who had recovered from COVID-19.

The CDR3 region is CATRAGQEEAFF. CDR3 nucleotides: TGTGCCACCCGGGCGGGACAGGAAGAAGCTTTCTTT. V usage is TRBV15 and J usage is TRBJ1-1, with 8 nucleotides matching TRBD1. Germline V lookup: CDR1 LNHNV, CDR2 YYDKDF (reference sequence). The CDR3 runs 12 residues. With V trimmed by 8 bases and J by 8 bases, 7 bases remained unmatched.

This clone has more than one count but fewer than ten. The V and J genes are TRBV25-1 and TRBJ2-5, with D maybe TRBD2 (7 bases). Per germline, CDR1 MGHDK and CDR2 SYGVNS. The ends were cut back, 2 bases at V and 5 bases at J, with 12 bases in the middle. This CDR3 region has 14 residues. The CDR3 DNA sequence: TGTGCCAGCAGTGAACAGGGGCGGGGGGAGACCCAGTACTTC. Residues: CASSEQGRGETQYF.

The chain has TRBV5-5 and TRBJ2-1; TRBD1 matches at 8 bases. V shed 0 bases and J 4 bases; nucleotides not matched to a gene: 3. Germline-derived CDR1 and CDR2 are SGHKS and YYEKEE (reference sequence). The CDR3 sequence is 15 residues long. The DNA for the CDR3 is TGTGCCAGCAGCTTGGGGACAGGGATTTACAATGAGCAGTTCTTC. The encoded protein is CASSLGTGIYNEQFF.

Turning to this clone: A much bigger clone sits one base away, suggesting this may be a read error. The V gene is TRBV5-4, the J gene TRBJ1-1, with TRBD1 matching over 7 bases. The ends lost 5 bases at V and 1 base at J; junction bases unmatched: 14. Germline CDR1 is SGHNT and CDR2 is YYREEE (reference sequence). The CDR3 totals 17 residues. The CDR3 region has the DNA TGTGCCAGCAGGCGGGTACCCGGACAGGAAAGGAACACTGAAGCTTTCTTT. Translation: CASRRVPGQERNTEAFF.

This chain uses TRBV5-4 with TRBJ1-3; TRBD1 matches 7 bases. The CDR3 is made up of 15 amino acids. V shed 4 bases, J shed 0 bases, and the junction held 4 bases outside the gene matches. Germline lookup yields CDR1 SGHNT and CDR2 YYREEE (reference sequence). CDR3 in amino acids: CASSARDSSGNTIYF. In DNA form, the CDR3 reads TGTGCCAGCAGCGCCCGGGACAGCTCTGGAAACACCATATATTTT.

The chain is built from TRBV9 and TRBJ2-2, with a weak D call TRBD1 (5 bases). Germline V lookup: CDR1 SGDLS, CDR2 YYNGEE. The CDR3 extends over 16 amino acids. With 2 bases removed from V and 0 bases from J, the gap between germline ends came to 11 bases. CDR3 bases: TGTGCCAGCAGCGTTTACGACAGAACGAACACCGGGGAGCTGTTTTTT. Its protein is CASSVYDRTNTGELFF.

This clone was counted a single time. The chain is built from TRBV5-6 and TRBJ1-2; D is ambiguous. The germline V and J ends were trimmed by 0 bases and 5 bases, with 11 bases remaining between them. The CDR3 consists of 14 residues. Looked up from germline, CDR1 is SGHDT and CDR2 is YYEEEE. CDR3 bases: TGTGCCAGCAGCTTGGTCCCCGAACAATATGGCTACACCTTC. Protein: CASSLVPEQYGYTF. Drawing the rest from reference TRBV5-6 and TRBJ1-2, the complete variable domain is DAGVTQSPTHLIKTRGQQVTLRCSPKSGHDTVSWYQQALGQGPQFIFQYYEEEERQRGNFPDRFSGHQFPNYSSELNVNALLLGDSALYLCASSLVPEQYGYTFGSGTRLTVV.

Regarding this clone: At one end, the junction sequence differs from germline, possibly due to a read error. This sequence joins TRBV4-2 and TRBJ1-6; the D gene is possibly TRBD1 (6 bases). Germline lookup yields CDR1 LGHNA and CDR2 YNFKEQ. The CDR3 spans 15 residues. CDR3 sequence: CASRQAPGTNSPLHF. For the CDR3, the DNA is TGTGCCAGCAGGCAAGCCCCCGGGACAAATTCACCCCTCCACTTT.

The chain employs TRBV7-9 and TRBJ1-2; D is unclear. Germline V gene lookup returns CDR1 SEHNR and CDR2 FQNEAQ (reference sequence). V dropped 1 base and J dropped 7 bases, with 7 bases sitting between them. The CDR3 covers 12 residues. The CDR3 loop reads CASSLEQLGYTF. As DNA, the CDR3 is TGTGCCAGCAGCTTAGAACAGCTTGGCTACACCTTC.

The chain employs TRBV5-1 and TRBJ1-4, with 7 bases that match TRBD1. Germline V CDR1 and CDR2: SGHRS, YFSETQ. V trimming: 4 bases; J trimming: 8 bases; junction bases outside the gene matches: 5. This CDR3 spans 13 amino acids. The CDR3 reads CASSEGQSEKLFF. CDR3 sequence (DNA): TGCGCCAGCAGCGAGGGACAGTCCGAAAAACTGTTTTTT.

This chain connects TRBV5-1 to TRBJ2-3; 8 bases match TRBD2. The germline V gene encodes CDR1 SGHRS and CDR2 YFSETQ. CDR3 size: 15 residues. The V and J ends lost 6 bases and 4 bases, in that order; junction bases with no gene match: 10. The CDR3 region has the DNA TGCGCCAGCAACAACGGGGGGGCCCGGTCAGATACGCAGTATTTT. Residues: CASNNGGARSDTQYF. Variable domain in full (rest from reference TRBV5-1 and TRBJ2-3): KAGVTQTPRYLIKTRGQQVTLSCSPISGHRSVSWYQQTPGQGLQFLFEYFSETQRNKGNFPGRFSGRQFSNSRSEMNVSTLELGDSALYLCASNNGGARSDTQYFGPGTRLTVL.

This clone was counted a single time. This rearrangement joins TRBV3-1 (or the pseudogene TRBV3-2) to TRBJ2-7, with a weak D call TRBD2 (5 bases). Trimming pared 1 base from V and 2 bases from J, leaving 12 bases between. The germline V gene encodes CDR1 LGHDT and CDR2 YNNKEL (reference sequence). The CDR3 is made up of 15 amino acids. The CDR3 region is CASSQVRGVPYEQYF. In DNA, the CDR3 is TGTGCCAGCAGCCAAGTCCGGGGTGTCCCCTACGAGCAGTACTTC.

This rearrangement joins TRBV10-3 to TRBJ1-2; D may be TRBD1 (5 bases). V lost 6 bases, J lost 5 bases, and 10 bases lay in between. Germline CDR1 reads ENHRY; CDR2 reads SYGVKD. This CDR3 region has 12 residues. CDR3 nucleotide sequence: TGTGCCATCAGCAAACCAGGGTATGGCTACACCTTC. Its protein is CAISKPGYGYTF.

V usage is TRBV6-5 and J usage is TRBJ1-3; 8 nucleotides match TRBD1. CDR3 length equals 15 residues. Trimming cost V 5 bases and J 8 bases; bases outside gene matches: 11. Germline V gene data show CDR1 as MNHEY and CDR2 as SVGAGI. The CDR3, as DNA: TGTGCCAGCAGTAGAAGACAGGGGAAAGAATACACCATATATTTT. This translates into CASSRRQGKEYTIYF.

V gene TRBV2 combines with J gene TRBJ2-3; D remains ambiguous. Germline CDR1 reads SNHLY; CDR2 reads FYNNEI. V was pared by 3 bases and J by 4 bases, with 8 bases between. The CDR3 covers 13 residues. Here the CDR3 reads CASSEWSADTQYF. The CDR3 nucleotides read TGTGCCAGCAGTGAGTGGAGCGCAGATACGCAGTATTTT.

This clone is a singleton in its sample. V is TRBV10-3 and J is TRBJ1-5, with a tentative D call TRBD1 (5 bases). Per the germline V gene, CDR1 is ENHRY and CDR2 is SYGVKD. The CDR3 is made up of 14 amino acids. The V end was cut by 0 bases, the J end by 6 bases, with 9 bases between. CDR3 protein: CAISESRGTQPQHF. CDR3 in DNA: TGTGCCATCAGTGAGTCTAGGGGAACTCAGCCCCAGCATTTT.

The gene calls are TRBV4-3 and TRBJ2-7, with 9 bases fitting TRBD1. With V trimmed by 0 bases and J by 4 bases, 10 bases remained unmatched. The germline V gene encodes CDR1 LGHNA and CDR2 YSLEER. CDR3 length equals 17 residues. CDR3 DNA sequence: TGCGCCAGCAGCCAAGACTCTTCGGGGACAGGGTCTTACGAGCAGTACTTC. It specifies CASSQDSSGTGSYEQYF.

V usage is TRBV11-2 and J usage is TRBJ2-7; weak D call: TRBD2 (6 bases). CDR1 SGHAT and CDR2 FQNNGV come from the germline V gene. Trimming pared 1 base from V and 5 bases from J, leaving 12 bases between. CDR3 length: 14 amino acids. The CDR3 coding sequence is TGTGCCAGCAGCTTAGCGGGAGTCGGTGACGAGCAGTACTTC. Residues: CASSLAGVGDEQYF.

The genes are TRBV5-4 and TRBJ1-2, with D possibly TRBD1 on 6 matching bases. The CDR3 length is 14 residues. With 0 bases removed from V and 8 bases from J, the gap between germline ends came to 14 bases. Germline loops: CDR1 SGHNT, CDR2 YYREEE (reference sequence). The CDR3, as DNA: TGTGCCAGCAGCTTGGAAAGGGGGGGAAGGGGCTACACCTTC. Protein: CASSLERGGRGYTF.

The chain carries TRBV7-2 and TRBJ2-2, with 15 bases lining up with TRBD2. CDR3 length: 16 amino acids. The J segment lost 4 bases and the V segment lost 3 bases, leaving 0 bases of the junction unmatched. Germline values: CDR1 SGHTA, CDR2 FQGNSA. CDR3 in DNA: TGTGCCAGCAGCTTGGGACTAGCGGGGGGCACCGGGGAGCTGTTTTTT. Protein sequence: CASSLGLAGGTGELFF.

V is TRBV7-6 and J is TRBJ2-3; weak D call: TRBD2 (7 bases). Germline CDR1 SGHVS, CDR2 FNYEAQ. V was shortened by 5 bases and J by 7 bases, with 16 bases between the two germline ends. The CDR3 loop spans 14 amino acids. The CDR3 coding sequence is TGTGCCAGCAGCCCAGAGGGGGGGCCGAATACGCAGTATTTT. Protein sequence: CASSPEGGPNTQYF. The full variable domain, with the rest looked up from reference TRBV7-6 and TRBJ2-3, is GAGVSQSPRYKVTKRGQDVALRCDPISGHVSLYWYRQALGQGPEFLTYFNYEAQQDKSGLPNDRFSAERPEGSISTLTIQRTEQRDSAMYRCASSPEGGPNTQYFGPGTRLTVL.